The 21 T cell receptor beta chains reported below all come from one sample, sequenced in a study of cytomegalovirus exposure and HLA in healthy donors (dated by TCRdb to 2017 to 2019). Library construction relied on the immunoSEQ multiplex PCR assay. For the multiplex PCR, a mixture combining 60 forward primers for TCR Vbeta segments and 13 reverse primers for TCR Jbeta segments was used. The table comes from immuneACCESS by way of TCRdb, which keeps in-frame sequences with V and J called. Part of the clones is missing from these tables; in studies checked, under half for an unresolved V gene and the rest for unknown reasons. Across this sample there are 190,000 or so clones, with approximately 78% seen only once. Clones ranked in the top ten supply 6.5% of the sample. Sequenced material: PBMCs. These receptors all stem from a woman aged 45-60 years in good health and CMV-seropositive.

This clone was observed a few times. Written as DNA, the CDR3 is TGTGCCAGCAGCTTCGGACTAGCGGGAGGTCCCGAGCAGTACTTC. Translation: CASSFGLAGGPEQYF. This sequence joins TRBV7-6 and TRBJ2-7, with TRBD2 identical over 14 bases. CDR1 is SGHVS, CDR2 FNYEAQ, per germline. The CDR3 runs 15 residues. V was pared by 3 bases and J by 6 bases, with 4 bases of the junction left unmatched. Full variable domain (rest looked up from reference TRBV7-6 and TRBJ2-7): GAGVSQSPRYKVTKRGQDVALRCDPISGHVSLYWYRQALGQGPEFLTYFNYEAQQDKSGLPNDRFSAERPEGSISTLTIQRTEQRDSAMYRCASSFGLAGGPEQYFGPGTRLTVT.

This chain links TRBV29-1 with TRBJ1-4; 7 bases are shared with TRBD1. The CDR3 spans 11 residues. CDR1 is SQVTM, CDR2 ANQGSEA, per germline. V shed 5 bases and J 13 bases; nucleotides not matched to a gene: 7. DNA of the CDR3: TGCAGCGTTCGGGACAGCGGGAGACTGTTTTTT. As protein: CSVRDSGRLFF.

The chain has TRBV2 and TRBJ2-3; 9 bases fit TRBD1. J was trimmed by 3 bases and V by 6 bases; bases with no gene match: 7. This CDR3 region has 15 residues. CDR1 SNHLY and CDR2 FYNNEI come from the germline V gene. CDR3 in DNA: TGTGCCAGCAGGTGGGACAGGGAATCGACAGATACGCAGTATTTT. This gives the protein CASRWDRESTDTQYF.

This chain uses TRBV6-6 with TRBJ2-1; 11 bases line up with TRBD2. Germline loops: CDR1 MNHNY, CDR2 SVGAGI (reference sequence). The ends lost 8 bases at V and 3 bases at J; junction bases unmatched: 3. The CDR3 covers 14 residues. The CDR3 loop is CASRLAGLYNEQFF. The CDR3 region has the DNA TGTGCCAGCCGACTAGCGGGACTCTACAATGAGCAGTTCTTC.

The rearrangement uses TRBV6-6 and TRBJ1-1; a weak D match, TRBD1 (5 bases). Trimming left V 6 bases short and J 3 bases short, with 14 bases between. The CDR3 loop spans 14 amino acids. Germline values: CDR1 MNHNY, CDR2 SVGAGI (reference sequence). The DNA for the CDR3 is TGTGCCAGCAGGGAATCGACAGTGGACACTGAAGCTTTCTTT. This codes for CASRESTVDTEAFF.

As for this clone: Compared with germline, one end of the junction differs, possibly owing to a read error. The V gene is TRBV5-1, the J gene TRBJ2-5; D is possibly TRBD2 (6 bases). Germline V gene sequence: CDR1 SGHRS, CDR2 YFSETQ. The CDR3 runs 13 residues. The CDR3 is CASSLTSPETQYF. The CDR3 DNA is TGCGCCAGCAGCCTGACTAGTCCAGAGACCCAATACTTC.

The chain recombines TRBV2 with TRBJ2-5; 7 nucleotides match TRBD2. Germline loops: CDR1 SNHLY, CDR2 FYNNEI. The length of the CDR3 is 16 residues. The junction had 13 bases not matched to a gene; V was cut back by 2 bases and J by 7 bases. CDR3 loop: CASSEYEWTSSGTQYF. CDR3 coding DNA: TGTGCCAGCAGTGAATATGAGTGGACTAGTTCAGGGACCCAGTACTTC.

This chain connects TRBV5-4 to TRBJ2-3, with D possibly TRBD2 on 6 matching bases. CDR1 and CDR2 from the germline V gene are SGHNT and YYREEE (reference sequence). CDR3 size: 15 residues. Between the trimmed V and J ends, which lost 5 bases and 3 bases, there was a span of 16 bases. Here the CDR3 reads CASSPPGLITDTQYF. CDR3 bases: TGTGCCAGCAGTCCTCCGGGACTCATAACAGATACGCAGTATTTT. Looking up the rest from reference TRBV5-4 and TRBJ2-3 gives the full variable domain: ETGVTQSPTHLIKTRGQQVTLRCSSQSGHNTVSWYQQALGQGPQFIFQYYREEENGRGNFPPRFSGLQFPNYSSELNVNALELDDSALYLCASSPPGLITDTQYFGPGTRLTVL.

The gene calls are TRBV5-4 and TRBJ2-1; possible D gene TRBD2, 6 bases. The CDR3 consists of 17 residues. Germline-derived CDR1 and CDR2 are SGHNT and YYREEE (reference sequence). With 3 bases removed from V and 0 bases from J, the gap between germline ends came to 16 bases. The CDR3 loop is CASSSLDRGSSYNEQFF. In DNA form, the CDR3 reads TGTGCCAGCAGCTCACTAGACCGGGGGAGCTCCTACAATGAGCAGTTCTTC.

The V gene is TRBV18, the J gene TRBJ2-7; 11 nucleotides align to TRBD1. Germline CDR1 is KGHSH and CDR2 is LQKENI. The ends lost 6 bases at V and 3 bases at J; junction bases unmatched: 7. The CDR3 is 15 residues long. This CDR3 reads CASSLGQGAGYEQYF. The CDR3 nucleotides are TGTGCCAGCTCGCTAGGACAGGGGGCGGGCTACGAGCAGTACTTC.

This clone was observed a single time. J is TRBJ2-1 and V is TRBV28; no definite D call. V lost 5 bases to trimming and J lost 5 bases, with 7 bases between them. Germline loops: CDR1 MDHEN, CDR2 SYDVKM. The CDR3 length is 12 residues. The CDR3 loop is CASSITNNEQFF. The CDR3 DNA follows: TGTGCCAGCAGTATCACTAACAATGAGCAGTTCTTC.

The genes are TRBV6-1 and TRBJ2-1; perhaps TRBD1 as D (5 bases). The germline V and J ends were trimmed by 2 bases and 6 bases, with 14 bases remaining between them. From germline, CDR1 is MNHNS and CDR2 SASEGT. CDR3 length equals 15 residues. The CDR3 DNA reads TGTGCCAGCAGTGAAAGAAGTTTAGGGGCCAATGAGCAGTTCTTC. Translated, it gives CASSERSLGANEQFF.

The rearrangement links TRBV5-1 to TRBJ2-1, with D tentatively TRBD2 (7 bases). This CDR3 spans 16 amino acids. Between the trimmed V and J ends, which lost 3 bases and 6 bases, there was a span of 19 bases. Germline values: CDR1 SGHRS, CDR2 YFSETQ. This CDR3 is CASSSSPGGGVNEQFF. The DNA of the CDR3 is TGCGCCAGCAGCTCCTCGCCAGGAGGGGGGGTCAATGAGCAGTTCTTC.

This clone was seen more than once but under ten times. This chain joins TRBV7-2 and TRBJ2-1; D gene unclear. The CDR3 extends over 16 amino acids. The germline CDR1 and CDR2 sequences are SGHTA and FQGNSA. Trimming stripped 1 base from V and 0 bases from J, with 10 bases between. The CDR3 sequence is CASSLVGSDSYNEQFF. The CDR3 coding sequence is TGTGCCAGCAGCTTAGTAGGCAGCGACTCCTACAATGAGCAGTTCTTC.

The chain is built from TRBV4-1 and TRBJ2-3, with 13 bases aligning to TRBD2. V trimming: 4 bases; J trimming: 3 bases; junction bases outside the gene matches: 4. The CDR3 is made up of 16 amino acids. Per the germline V gene, CDR1 is MGHRA and CDR2 is YSYEKL. This CDR3 reads CASSPGTSGKTDTQYF. CDR3 DNA sequence: TGCGCCAGCAGCCCCGGGACTAGCGGGAAGACAGATACGCAGTATTTT.

The rearrangement joins TRBV9 to TRBJ1-2; D uncertain. The CDR3 is 16 residues long. Between the trimmed V and J ends, which lost 0 bases and 4 bases, there was a span of 16 bases. Germline CDR1 reads SGDLS; CDR2 reads YYNGEE. CDR3 DNA: TGTGCCAGCAGCGTAGCGGGCCGAGGACTCCCCTATGGCTACACCTTC. Its translation is CASSVAGRGLPYGYTF.

The V call is TRBV5-4, the J call TRBJ1-1; 8 positions agree with TRBD1. Germline V gene data show CDR1 as SGHNT and CDR2 as YYREEE (reference sequence). Trimming at V came to 1 base and at J to 5 bases, leaving 4 bases not matched to a gene. The CDR3 covers 14 residues. CDR3: CASSLQGQETEAFF. The CDR3, as DNA: TGTGCCAGCAGCTTGCAGGGACAGGAAACTGAAGCTTTCTTT.

The J gene is TRBJ1-6, the V gene TRBV19; D not resolved. Deletions cut 7 bases from V and 5 bases from J, with 9 bases between. This CDR3 has 13 residues. Germline CDR1 LNHDA, CDR2 SQIVND (reference sequence). The CDR3 sequence is CASNIRDNSPLHF. CDR3 nucleotide sequence: TGTGCCAGTAACATTCGGGATAATTCACCCCTCCACTTT.

The J gene is TRBJ1-1, the V gene TRBV20-1; unclear D gene. The ends were cut back, 6 bases at V and 6 bases at J, with 11 bases in the middle. CDR3 length: 11 amino acids. Germline assignment: CDR1 DFQATT and CDR2 SNEGSKA (reference sequence). CDR3 amino acids: CSAPSAPEAFF. CDR3 nucleotide sequence: TGCAGTGCCCCCAGCGCGCCTGAAGCTTTCTTT.

The gene calls are TRBV5-4 and TRBJ2-7; TRBD2 matches at 9 bases. The CDR3 loop spans 13 amino acids. Trimming removed 5 bases from V and 7 bases from J; junction bases left unmatched: 7. Germline loops: CDR1 SGHNT, CDR2 YYREEE (reference sequence). As DNA, the CDR3 is TGTGCCAGCAGTCAGGGACTAGCTTCGGAGCAGTACTTC. Residues: CASSQGLASEQYF. The full variable domain, rest sourced from reference TRBV5-4 and TRBJ2-7, is ETGVTQSPTHLIKTRGQQVTLRCSSQSGHNTVSWYQQALGQGPQFIFQYYREEENGRGNFPPRFSGLQFPNYSSELNVNALELDDSALYLCASSQGLASEQYFGPGTRLTVT.

The chain links TRBV6-5 to TRBJ1-2; D may be TRBD1 (6 bases). CDR1 MNHEY and CDR2 SVGAGI come from the germline V gene. The CDR3 is 14 residues long. V shed 11 bases and J shed 2 bases, with 18 bases lying between them. CDR3 in amino acids: CAVSAGGANYGYTF. In nucleotides, the CDR3 is TGTGCCGTATCGGCGGGGGGCGCAAACTATGGCTACACCTTC.